The 16 T cell receptor beta chains below were found in one sample sequenced in a study of cytomegalovirus exposure and HLA in healthy donors. TCRdb keeps only in-frame clones here, not all; method: immunoSEQ multiplex PCR. The sample has 110,000 or so clones, roughly 88% seen once; the top ten hold roughly 5.3%. The sequencing input was PBMCs. The receptor source for this set is a man younger than 30 in good health and CMV-seronegative.

The chain has TRBV14 and TRBJ2-5, with TRBD2 identical over 14 bases. The length of the CDR3 is 16 residues. The V gene end was trimmed by 4 bases and the J gene end by 5 bases; junction bases not matched to a gene: 6. The germline gives CDR1 SGHDN, CDR2 FVKESK. CDR3 in DNA: TGTGCCAGCAGCCGGCGACTAGCGGGAGGGTCGGAGACCCAGTACTTC. Amino acid sequence: CASSRRLAGGSETQYF.

This chain joins TRBV2 and TRBJ2-2; TRBD2 matches at 8 bases. Germline trimming cut 6 bases from V and 2 bases from J; bases unmatched to any gene: 5. The CDR3 runs 15 residues. CDR1 SNHLY and CDR2 FYNNEI come from the germline V gene. The CDR3 bases are TGTGCCAGCAGGTCTGGACTAGCCAACACCGGGGAGCTGTTTTTT. This encodes CASRSGLANTGELFF.

The chain is built from TRBV27 and TRBJ1-1, with D uncertain. This CDR3 region has 15 residues. Trimming took off 5 bases at V and 1 base at J, with 14 bases between the two ends. Germline V CDR1 and CDR2: MNHEY, SMNVEV (reference sequence). CDR3 residues: CASSPDWQANTEAFF. The CDR3 DNA reads as TGTGCCAGCAGTCCCGATTGGCAGGCGAACACTGAAGCTTTCTTT.

This clone was recorded a few times. This chain links TRBV7-9 with TRBJ2-3; TRBD2 aligns across 8 bases. The germline gives CDR1 SEHNR, CDR2 FQNEAQ (reference sequence). V lost 5 bases to trimming and J lost 1 base; unmatched junction nucleotides: 8. This CDR3 has 16 amino acids. The CDR3 DNA follows: TGTGCCAGCAGCCGGAGCGGACTAGCCCGCACAGATACGCAGTATTTT. It specifies CASSRSGLARTDTQYF.

This rearrangement joins TRBV2 to TRBJ1-1; D remains ambiguous. Trimming left V 3 bases short and J 2 bases short, with 10 bases between. Germline assignment: CDR1 SNHLY and CDR2 FYNNEI. The CDR3 is 14 amino acids. The CDR3 spells CASSEEQPNTEAFF. The DNA of the CDR3 is TGTGCCAGCAGTGAGGAACAGCCTAACACTGAAGCTTTCTTT.

The chain employs TRBV4-2 and TRBJ2-1, with 11 bases fitting TRBD2. The CDR3 is 18 amino acids. The V gene's germline CDR1 is LGHNA and CDR2 YNFKEQ. The J segment lost 5 bases and the V segment lost 0 bases, leaving 9 bases of the junction unmatched. The CDR3 protein is CASSQDPSSSGGDNEQFF. The CDR3 coding sequence is TGTGCCAGCAGCCAAGATCCCAGTAGTAGCGGGGGGGACAATGAGCAGTTCTTC.

This clone was seen a single time. The chain carries TRBV5-4 and TRBJ2-5; TRBD2 might be the D (6 bases). V was cut by 0 bases and J by 7 bases, with 16 bases left in between. Germline V lookup: CDR1 SGHNT, CDR2 YYREEE (reference sequence). This CDR3 region has 15 residues. The CDR3 region has the DNA TGTGCCAGCAGCTTGGAGTCTAGAGGGCGGGGGACCCAGTACTTC. It codes for CASSLESRGRGTQYF.

On this clone itself: The same CDR3 is also encoded by other DNA sequences in this sample. The V call is TRBV6-1, the J call TRBJ2-7, with D maybe TRBD1 (6 bases). V shed 5 bases and J shed 4 bases, with 12 bases lying between them. Germline values: CDR1 MNHNS, CDR2 SASEGT. CDR3 length: 13 amino acids. CDR3 bases: TGTGCCAGCAGTAGGGACAATTCGTACGAGCAGTACTTC. It codes for CASSRDNSYEQYF.

The chain is built from TRBV30 and TRBJ2-1; D might be TRBD1 (5 bases). V dropped 0 bases and J dropped 9 bases, with 9 bases sitting between them. This CDR3 is 12 amino acids long. Germline-derived CDR1 and CDR2 are GTSNPN and SVGIG (reference sequence). CDR3 in amino acids: CAWSVSGIEQFF. CDR3 coding DNA: TGTGCCTGGAGTGTTTCAGGGATTGAGCAGTTCTTC.

The chain recombines TRBV15 with TRBJ1-1; weak D call: TRBD1 (5 bases). The CDR3 loop spans 14 amino acids. CDR1 and CDR2 from the germline V gene are LNHNV and YYDKDF (reference sequence). With 0 bases removed from V and 7 bases from J, the gap between germline ends came to 12 bases. The CDR3 region has the DNA TGTGCCACCAGCAGAGATCAAGGGGTCAGTGAAGCTTTCTTT. Residues: CATSRDQGVSEAFF.

The V and J genes are TRBV6-5 and TRBJ1-4; D is unresolved. This CDR3 is 16 amino acids long. Germline CDR1 and CDR2: MNHEY and SVGAGI. The V gene lost 2 bases and the J gene lost 0 bases, with 10 bases spanning the gap. The CDR3 DNA reads as TGTGCCAGCAGTTACGAGAATCCCACAACTAATGAAAAACTGTTTTTT. Translating it yields CASSYENPTTNEKLFF.

The V and J genes are TRBV6-5 and TRBJ2-7, with 10 nucleotides matching TRBD2. From germline, CDR1 is MNHEY and CDR2 SVGAGI. V trimming: 2 bases; J trimming: 2 bases; junction bases outside the gene matches: 0. This CDR3 has 14 amino acids. CDR3 in amino acids: CASSYTSGTYEQYF. The CDR3 bases are TGTGCCAGCAGTTACACTAGCGGGACCTACGAGCAGTACTTC.

The CDR3 here is CASGDGTSGLQETQYF. The CDR3 bases are TGTGCCAGCGGCGACGGGACTAGCGGCCTCCAAGAGACCCAGTACTTC. This chain uses TRBV9 with TRBJ2-5; 11 bases map to TRBD2. The CDR3 has 16 amino acids. Germline assignment: CDR1 SGDLS and CDR2 YYNGEE. J gave up 1 base and V 7 bases, and 9 bases lay outside the gene matches.

The chain employs TRBV12-2 and TRBJ1-2; the listed D gene, TRBD1, was not tested against the DNA. TRBV12-2 is a listed pseudogene. The CDR3 has 16 amino acids. DNA for the CDR3: TGTGCAAGTCGCTTGAATTCAGGGGACCCTTCCTATGGCTACACCTTC. As protein: CASRLNSGDPSYGYTF.

V and J are TRBV7-9 and TRBJ2-1; no clear D. The V end was cut by 4 bases, the J end by 3 bases, with 4 bases between. Germline CDR1 and CDR2: SEHNR and FQNEAQ (reference sequence). CDR3 size: 12 residues. CDR3 bases: TGTGCCAGCAGCTCCGGCTACAATGAGCAGTTCTTC. Translating it yields CASSSGYNEQFF.

The rearrangement links TRBV5-1 to TRBJ1-5, with a weak D call TRBD1 (5 bases). Trimming removed 1 base from V and 0 bases from J, with 8 bases in between. CDR1 SGHRS and CDR2 YFSETQ come from the germline V gene. This CDR3 spans 15 amino acids. In nucleotides, the CDR3 is TGCGCCAGCAGCTTGAGGGGTGGTAGCAATCAGCCCCAGCATTTT. Translation gives CASSLRGGSNQPQHF.